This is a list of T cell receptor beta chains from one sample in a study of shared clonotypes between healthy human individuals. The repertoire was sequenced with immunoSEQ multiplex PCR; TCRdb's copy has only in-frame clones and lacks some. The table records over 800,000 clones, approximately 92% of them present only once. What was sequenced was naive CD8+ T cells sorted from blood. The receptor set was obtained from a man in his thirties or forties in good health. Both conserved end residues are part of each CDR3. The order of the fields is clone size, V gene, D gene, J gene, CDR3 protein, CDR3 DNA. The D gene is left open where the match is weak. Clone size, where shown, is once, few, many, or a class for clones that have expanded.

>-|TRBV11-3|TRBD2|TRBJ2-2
CASSRTSGRASSTGELFF
TGTGCCAGCAGTCGGACTAGCGGGAGGGCCTCTTCCACCGGGGAGCTGTTTTTT
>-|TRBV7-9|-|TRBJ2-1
CASTDPGSSAYNEQFF
TGTGCCAGCACCGATCCCGGGTCTAGCGCATACAATGAGCAGTTCTTC
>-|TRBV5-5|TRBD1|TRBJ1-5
CASSSGTEGSNQPQHF
TGTGCCAGCAGCTCTGGGACAGAAGGAAGCAATCAGCCCCAGCATTTT
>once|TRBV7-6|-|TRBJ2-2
CASSLKSRNGELFF
TGTGCCAGCAGCTTAAAATCGAGGAACGGGGAGCTGTTTTTT
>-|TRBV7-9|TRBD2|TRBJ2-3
CASSFPLAGNTDTQYF
TGTGCCAGCAGCTTCCCACTAGCGGGAAACACAGATACGCAGTATTTT
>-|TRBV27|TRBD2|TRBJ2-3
CASSLSPGLAEEDSRSSTDTQYF
TGTGCCAGCAGTTTATCGCCGGGACTAGCGGAGGAGGACTCTAGATCTAGCACAGATACGCAGTATTTT
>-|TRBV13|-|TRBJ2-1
CASSFYRDEQFF
TGTGCCAGCAGCTTTTATCGGGATGAGCAGTTCTTC
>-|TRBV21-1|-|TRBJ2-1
CASSTPGTRNYNEQFF
TGTGCCAGCAGCACCCCCGGGACTAGAAACTACAATGAGCAGTTCTTC
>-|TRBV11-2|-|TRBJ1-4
CASSLVPGDGNEKLFF
TGTGCCAGCAGCTTAGTTCCAGGGGATGGAAATGAAAAACTGTTTTTT
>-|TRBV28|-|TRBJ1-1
CASRTGVSEAFF
TGTGCCAGCAGGACGGGGGTAAGTGAAGCTTTCTTT
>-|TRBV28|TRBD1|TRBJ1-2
CASSPDRGVYGYTF
TGTGCCAGCAGTCCGGACAGGGGGGTCTATGGCTACACCTTC
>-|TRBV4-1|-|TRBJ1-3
CASSQDGRQRGRVLGNTIYF
TGCGCCAGCAGCCAAGATGGGAGGCAACGGGGGAGGGTACTTGGAAACACCATATATTTT
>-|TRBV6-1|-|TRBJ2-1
CASSDRAVGSYNEQFF
TGTGCCAGCAGTGACAGGGCAGTGGGCTCCTACAATGAGCAGTTCTTC
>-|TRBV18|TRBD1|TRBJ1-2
CASSGDRGAYGYTF
TGTGCCAGCTCAGGTGACAGGGGTGCCTATGGCTACACCTTC
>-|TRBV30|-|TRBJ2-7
CAWTFRDGTTYEQYF
TGTGCCTGGACCTTTAGGGACGGCACTACCTACGAGCAGTACTTC
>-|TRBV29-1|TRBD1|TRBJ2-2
CSVEGLDRENGELFF
TGCAGCGTTGAAGGTCTGGACAGGGAAAACGGGGAGCTGTTTTTT
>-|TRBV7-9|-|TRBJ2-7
CASSRNEQYF
TGTGCCAGCAGTAGGAACGAGCAGTACTTC
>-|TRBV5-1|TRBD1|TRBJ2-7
CASSLATGQGVNEQYF
TGCGCCAGCAGCTTGGCCACGGGACAGGGCGTTAACGAGCAGTACTTC
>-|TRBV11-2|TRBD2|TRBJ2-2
CASSLMAGGPFGELFF
TGTGCCAGCAGCTTAATGGCGGGAGGGCCTTTCGGGGAGCTGTTTTTT
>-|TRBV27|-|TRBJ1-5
CASSLYGSNQPQHF
TGTGCCAGCAGTTTATACGGCAGCAATCAGCCCCAGCATTTT
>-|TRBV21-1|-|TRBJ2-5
CASSINLRDRGSKTQYF
TGTGCCAGCAGCATTAACCTCCGGGACAGGGGGAGTAAGACCCAGTACTTC
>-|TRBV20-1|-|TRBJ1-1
CSASNLDAFF
TGCAGTGCTAGTAATTTAGACGCTTTCTTT
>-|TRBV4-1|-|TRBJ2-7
CASSQVRGAGWEQYF
TGCGCCAGCAGCCAAGTTCGGGGGGCTGGATGGGAGCAGTACTTC
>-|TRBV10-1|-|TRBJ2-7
CASSEGRGAYEQYF
TGCGCCAGCAGTGAGGGCAGGGGGGCCTACGAGCAGTACTTC
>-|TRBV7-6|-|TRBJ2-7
CASSFQGDAPYEQYF
TGTGCCAGCAGTTTCCAAGGGGACGCTCCCTACGAGCAGTACTTC
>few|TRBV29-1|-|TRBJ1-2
CSVTSSDTF
TGCAGCGTTACTTCGTCCGACACCTTC
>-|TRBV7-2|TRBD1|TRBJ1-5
CASSLPGTGFQPQHF
TGTGCCAGCAGCTTGCCCGGGACAGGGTTTCAGCCCCAGCATTTT
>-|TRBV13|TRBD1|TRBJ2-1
CASSLGGTGQGAENEQFF
TGTGCCAGCAGCTTAGGCGGAACGGGACAGGGGGCTGAAAATGAGCAGTTCTTC
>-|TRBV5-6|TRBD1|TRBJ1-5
CASSLTGGWNQPQHF
TGTGCCAGCAGCCTAACAGGGGGCTGGAATCAGCCCCAGCATTTT
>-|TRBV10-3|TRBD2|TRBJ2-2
CAISSGLAGDDTGELFF
TGTGCCATCAGCTCCGGACTAGCGGGAGATGACACCGGGGAGCTGTTTTTT